One sample yielded the 20 T cell receptor beta chains listed below, sequenced in a study of blood T cell repertoires in COVID-19. The data were produced by immunoSEQ multiplex PCR, yet TCRdb's version contains in-frame clones alone and is incomplete. Of some 40,000 clones listed, 60% to 80% were seen once; the top ten hold about 20%. The sample comprised peripheral blood. Source of these receptors: a man in his 70s with acute or convalescent COVID-19.

J is TRBJ2-7 and V is TRBV5-1; 11 bases fit TRBD1. Germline assignment: CDR1 SGHRS and CDR2 YFSETQ. V was clipped by 4 bases and J by 3 bases; unmatched bases: 9. This CDR3 region has 16 residues. The CDR3 reads CASSQFPGQGDYEQYF. The CDR3 nucleotides are TGCGCCAGCAGCCAATTCCCGGGACAGGGGGACTACGAGCAGTACTTC.

The V call is TRBV24-1, the J call TRBJ2-3; unclear D gene. Deletions cut 3 bases from V and 6 bases from J, with 9 bases between. This CDR3 region has 13 residues. CDR1 is KGHDR, CDR2 SFDVKD, per germline. DNA of the CDR3: TGTGCCACCAGTGATATCACCGGGGATACGCAGTATTTT. Its protein is CATSDITGDTQYF.

This chain joins TRBV6-6 and TRBJ1-5; no firm D call. Trimming removed 0 bases at V and 3 bases at J, with 6 bases between. The germline gives CDR1 MNHNY, CDR2 SVGAGI (reference sequence). The CDR3 contains 14 residues. CDR3 bases: TGTGCCAGCAGTTACTCGAGGCACAATCAGCCCCAGCATTTT. Protein product: CASSYSRHNQPQHF.

This chain connects TRBV19 to TRBJ2-1, with 11 bases identical to TRBD2. Per the germline V gene, CDR1 is LNHDA and CDR2 is SQIVND (reference sequence). The CDR3 extends over 15 amino acids. The V and J ends lost 9 bases and 0 bases, in that order; junction bases with no gene match: 4. The CDR3 reads CASTTSGGSYNEQFF. CDR3 bases: TGTGCCAGCACCACTAGCGGGGGCTCCTACAATGAGCAGTTCTTC.

This clone was counted only a few times. The rearrangement uses TRBV4-3 and TRBJ1-6; a possible D gene is TRBD1 (6 bases). The CDR3 has 15 amino acids. Trimming took 3 bases from V and 3 from J, leaving 9 bases between them. CDR1 and CDR2 from the germline V gene are LGHNA and YSLEER. CDR3 sequence reads: CASSHGQNYNSPLHF. The CDR3 DNA is TGCGCCAGCAGCCATGGACAGAACTATAATTCACCCCTCCACTTT.

The V and J genes are TRBV19 and TRBJ1-1, with D perhaps matching TRBD1 (6 bases). The CDR3 contains 14 residues. The germline CDR1 and CDR2 sequences are LNHDA and SQIVND (reference sequence). With 5 bases removed from V and 0 bases from J, the gap between germline ends came to 10 bases. This CDR3 reads CASSAGQLNTEAFF. The CDR3 bases are TGTGCCAGTAGTGCTGGACAGTTGAACACTGAAGCTTTCTTT.

The gene calls are TRBV27 and TRBJ1-1; no reliable D call. CDR3 length: 15 residues. Trimming took off 3 bases at V and 1 base at J, with 12 bases between the two ends. In germline, CDR1 is MNHEY, CDR2 SMNVEV (reference sequence). The CDR3 nucleotides are TGTGCCAGCAGTTTTTCTCCAGGTTCGAACACTGAAGCTTTCTTT. Residues: CASSFSPGSNTEAFF.

The gene calls are TRBV3-1 (or the pseudogene TRBV3-2) and TRBJ1-1; D not resolved. Per germline, CDR1 LGHDT and CDR2 YNNKEL (reference sequence). This CDR3 has 10 residues. Trimming pared 2 bases from V and 7 bases from J, leaving 2 bases between. The CDR3 region is CASSQLEAFF. Here the CDR3 DNA reads TGTGCCAGCAGCCAACTTGAAGCTTTCTTT.

This chain uses TRBV11-2 with TRBJ2-7; 9 nucleotides align to TRBD1. This CDR3 contains 13 residues. J gave up 4 bases and V 5 bases, and 3 bases lay outside the gene matches. Germline loops: CDR1 SGHAT, CDR2 FQNNGV. The CDR3 DNA reads TGTGCCAGCAGCGAAGGGACAGGGTACGAGCAGTACTTC. Its protein is CASSEGTGYEQYF.

The rearrangement uses TRBV29-1 and TRBJ1-4; 8 positions match TRBD1. CDR3 length: 13 amino acids. After removal of 2 bases from V and 6 bases from J, the junction contained 2 bases not matched to a gene. Germline V gene lookup returns CDR1 SQVTM and CDR2 ANQGSEA. The CDR3 nucleotides are TGCAGCGTTGAACACAGGGGGTATGAAAAACTGTTTTTT. Translating it yields CSVEHRGYEKLFF.

This clone was observed once. The V and J genes are TRBV7-8 and TRBJ2-3, with 9 bases fitting TRBD1. V dropped 4 bases and J dropped 3; count of bases not matched to a gene: 5. CDR3 size: 15 residues. From germline, CDR1 is SGHVS and CDR2 FQNEAQ. In DNA, the CDR3 is TGTGCCAGCAGCTACACAGGGGGCGGGACAGATACGCAGTATTTT. Its protein product is CASSYTGGGTDTQYF.

For the CDR3, the DNA is TGTGCCAGCAGCCTCGGGACAGGGTTAAGCGAGCAGTACTTC. Encoded protein: CASSLGTGLSEQYF. J is TRBJ2-7 and V is TRBV7-7; 9 bases are a match to TRBD1. Germline V gene lookup returns CDR1 SSHAT and CDR2 FNYEAQ (reference sequence). The length of the CDR3 is 14 residues. With V trimmed by 5 bases and J by 6 bases, 8 bases remained unmatched.

This clone was counted between two and nine times. This chain connects TRBV5-4 to TRBJ2-6; D unclear. The germline V gene encodes CDR1 SGHNT and CDR2 YYREEE (reference sequence). Trimming took 7 bases from V and 0 from J, leaving 14 bases between them. The CDR3 runs 16 residues. The CDR3 here is CASGIRLSSGANVLTF. CDR3 DNA: TGTGCCAGCGGAATTCGACTGAGCTCTGGGGCCAACGTCCTGACTTTC.

The rearrangement joins TRBV11-2 to TRBJ1-1; D is ambiguous. The germline CDR1 and CDR2 sequences are SGHAT and FQNNGV. The CDR3 is made up of 12 amino acids. Trimming removed 4 bases from V and 3 bases from J, with 6 bases in between. CDR3 region: CASSSEYTEAFF. The CDR3 DNA follows: TGTGCCAGCAGCTCGGAGTACACTGAAGCTTTCTTT.

The CDR3 coding sequence is TGTGCCAGCAGGCCAACAGGGGGGGGGACTGAAGCTTTCTTT. Translating gives CASRPTGGGTEAFF. The chain has TRBV6-5 and TRBJ1-1; 8 bases agree with TRBD1. Germline CDR1 and CDR2: MNHEY and SVGAGI. V lost 6 bases, J lost 5 bases, and 8 bases stayed unmatched. This CDR3 is 14 amino acids long.

The CDR3 DNA reads TGTGCCAGCGGGGCAGGAGCGGGGCAGTTCTTC. Its protein is CASGAGAGQFF. The chain has TRBV12-3 or TRBV12-4 and TRBJ2-1; perhaps TRBD2 as D (6 bases). V was cut by 8 bases and J by 12 bases, with 14 bases left in between. The length of the CDR3 is 11 residues.

This chain joins TRBV7-2 and TRBJ1-5; D is undetermined. Trimming left V 3 bases short and J 0 bases short, with 6 bases between. The CDR3 sequence is 14 residues long. Germline V CDR1 and CDR2: SGHTA, FQGNSA. The CDR3 DNA sequence: TGTGCCAGCAGCTTCGGGGTTAGCAATCAGCCCCAGCATTTT. Its translation: CASSFGVSNQPQHF.

This rearrangement joins TRBV7-2 to TRBJ2-5, with 14 bases that match TRBD2. This CDR3 spans 16 amino acids. Per the germline V gene, CDR1 is SGHTA and CDR2 is FQGNSA. The V gene end was trimmed by 6 bases and the J gene end by 5 bases; junction bases not matched to a gene: 8. For the CDR3, the DNA is TGTGCCAGCAGTCGATGGACTAGCGGGGGGAGGGAGACCCAGTACTTC. Protein product: CASSRWTSGGRETQYF.

In this sample, this clone turned up a few times. The V and J genes are TRBV27 and TRBJ2-7; the match to TRBD1 covers 9 bases. CDR3 length: 17 amino acids. V gave up 2 bases and J gave up 1 base; unmatched junction bases: 9. CDR1 is MNHEY and CDR2 is SMNVEV in the germline V gene (reference sequence). The CDR3 coding sequence is TGTGCCAGCAGTTTAGGTACCCCCGGGACAGGGTCCTACGAGCAGTACTTC. This codes for CASSLGTPGTGSYEQYF.

This sequence joins TRBV4-3 and TRBJ1-1; TRBD1 is a possible D gene (6 bases). Germline V gene lookup returns CDR1 LGHNA and CDR2 YSLEER. Trimming removed 2 bases from V and 2 bases from J, with 15 bases in between. The CDR3 is 16 residues long. CDR3 DNA: TGCGCCAGCAGCCAATTTCCGACAGGCGGAAACACTGAAGCTTTCTTT. Amino acid sequence: CASSQFPTGGNTEAFF.